The subject of this entry is one TCR beta chain. This sample was included in a study of blood T cell repertoires in COVID-19. Whole-study context: The study drew acute and convalescent COVID-19 samples from the United States, Italy and Spain. PBMCs, B-cell-depleted T cells, or T cells provided the cDNA or gDNA that made up the material.

Study processing details: By means of reference gene primer amplification, nucleated cell counts were estimated. TCRdb's copy holds only in-frame clones and misses some; the assay was immunoSEQ multiplex PCR. The V and J calls and clone size were taken over from that table, and D and trimming were inferred from the DNA. The sample holds 200,000 to 300,000 clones, around 87% seen once. Enrollment of patients from Seattle took place during active infection, with longitudinal follow-up. The receptor was derived from a woman aged 55-70 years with COVID-19, enrolled during active disease. The specimen sequenced was peripheral blood.

CDR3 in DNA: TGCGCCAGCAGCACGGGACTAGCGGGAGGGCCTATGGGGGAGCAGTACTTC. Translation: CASSTGLAGGPMGEQYF. V usage is TRBV5-1 and J usage is TRBJ2-7, with 16 bases lining up with TRBD2. Per germline, CDR1 SGHRS and CDR2 YFSETQ. Trimming cost V 4 bases and J 7 bases; bases outside gene matches: 11. The CDR3 spans 17 residues.